Only a few counts were recorded for the clone carrying this TCR beta chain. Its antigen is currently unknown. These data belong to a study of T cell repertoires in cytomegalovirus infection. Study background: Based on public TCR beta signatures, there were indications of CMV infection and of a matching HLA type.

Points from the study as a whole: Clonotype analysis showed dominance of the ex vivo response by HLA-C-restricted CMV-specific TCR beta clonotypes. Cumulated frequencies of public TCR beta families served to identify carriers of CMV plus the relevant HLA.

CDR3 size: 12 residues. Trimming cost V 8 bases and J 3 bases, with 10 bases left between them. Per germline, CDR1 LNHDA and CDR2 SQIVND (reference sequence). A single record per CDR3 protein comes from TCRdb applying MiXCR to the reads. The table records about 920,000 distinct CDR3 sequences, about a third of them present only once. The sample in question was cultured CD8+ T cells from PBMCs, obtained from culture after CMV antigen stimulation. The chain carries TRBV19 and TRBJ1-2; D gene ambiguous. The TCR comes from a human donor in good health (CMV status not recorded). Some clones in this sample may be carry-over from other donors' samples. The CDR3: CASVGGYYGYTF. DNA for the CDR3: TGTGCCAGTGTTGGAGGGTACTATGGCTACACCTTC.